Shown below are 10 T cell receptor beta chains from a single sample sequenced in a study of control samples from healthy donors and cancer patients. Produced via immunoSEQ multiplex PCR; TCRdb's table is partial and in-frame only. The repertoire has 110,000 or so clones, about 89% of them found once; the top ten carry around 17%. Sequencing was carried out using blood. The receptors shown here come from a woman between 45 and 60 years old in good health.

The CDR3 DNA reads as TGCGCCAGCAGCCAACAGGGGGCAGTCAATGAGCAGTTCTTC. This sequence encodes CASSQQGAVNEQFF. This chain connects TRBV4-1 to TRBJ2-1, with TRBD1 identical over 8 bases. The J segment lost 6 bases and the V segment lost 2 bases, leaving 3 bases of the junction unmatched. Germline V lookup: CDR1 MGHRA, CDR2 YSYEKL. This CDR3 is built from 14 residues.

The genes are TRBV11-3 and TRBJ1-1; D gene uncertain. Trimming removed 0 bases at V and 3 bases at J, with 5 bases between. Germline CDR1 and CDR2: SGHNT and YENEEA. The CDR3 spans 13 residues. CDR3 in amino acids: CASSLDPDTEAFF. The CDR3 nucleotides are TGTGCCAGCAGCTTAGATCCTGACACTGAAGCTTTCTTT.

V is TRBV12-3 or TRBV12-4 and J is TRBJ1-5; D is unclear. Trimming left V 5 bases short and J 0 bases short, with 5 bases between. The CDR3 has 13 residues. Written as DNA, the CDR3 is TGTGCCAGCAGTGTTAATAGCAATCAGCCCCAGCATTTT. It is translated as CASSVNSNQPQHF.

The chain carries TRBV6-2 or TRBV6-3 and TRBJ1-2; 9 bases align to TRBD1. Trimming removed 3 bases from V and 7 bases from J; junction bases left unmatched: 3. Germline V gene data show CDR1 as MNHEY and CDR2 as SVGEGT. The CDR3 runs 13 residues. In nucleotides, the CDR3 is TGTGCCAGCAGTTATAGGACAGGGGCTGGCTACACCTTC. Its translation: CASSYRTGAGYTF.

This clone was counted a single time. The CDR3 spells CASSDTRSDSPLHF. In DNA form, the CDR3 reads TGCGCCAGCAGCGACACGAGATCGGATTCACCCCTCCACTTT. The J gene is TRBJ1-6, the V gene TRBV5-1; D not certain. Trimming pared 4 bases from V and 8 bases from J, leaving 13 bases between. The CDR3 sequence is 14 residues long. The V gene's germline CDR1 is SGHRS and CDR2 YFSETQ.

The V gene is TRBV15, the J gene TRBJ2-7; TRBD2 matches at 8 bases. This CDR3 is 13 amino acids long. Germline V gene lookup returns CDR1 LNHNV and CDR2 YYDKDF (reference sequence). V was clipped by 3 bases and J by 9 bases; unmatched bases: 7. CDR3 sequence: CATSSVTSEGQYV. CDR3 nucleotides: TGTGCCACCAGCAGCGTGACTAGCGAGGGGCAGTACGTC.

The genes are TRBV5-6 and TRBJ2-2; D is unclear. CDR1 and CDR2 (germline): SGHDT, YYEEEE. The CDR3 covers 17 residues. The V and J ends lost 0 bases and 3 bases respectively, with 15 bases between them. CDR3 DNA sequence: TGTGCCAGCAGCTTGGATTCGGGCAGGTGGTACACCGGGGAGCTGTTTTTT. Its protein is CASSLDSGRWYTGELFF.

The chain combines TRBV9 with TRBJ2-5; D is undetermined. The CDR3 covers 14 residues. CDR1 SGDLS and CDR2 YYNGEE come from the germline V gene. Trimming cost V 2 bases and J 1 base, with 9 bases left between them. CDR3 nucleotides: TGTGCCAGCAGCGTGAATGTCGGCCAAGAGACCCAGTACTTC. Translation: CASSVNVGQETQYF.

The rearrangement joins TRBV19 to TRBJ2-3; TRBD2 might be the D (5 bases). Germline CDR1 is LNHDA and CDR2 is SQIVND (reference sequence). The germline V and J ends were trimmed by 0 bases and 4 bases, with 26 bases remaining between them. The CDR3 has 20 amino acids. CDR3 bases: TGTGCCAGTAGTATAGATGGGGTCACCCGCTTGGGAGTGATTTCAGATACGCAGTATTTT. Protein: CASSIDGVTRLGVISDTQYF.

The chain couples TRBV5-1 to TRBJ2-2, with TRBD1 matching over 10 bases. This CDR3 is built from 17 residues. J was trimmed by 6 bases and V by 4 bases; bases with no gene match: 12. Germline V gene sequence: CDR1 SGHRS, CDR2 YFSETQ. The CDR3 DNA follows: TGCGCCAGCAGCCCTGCCCCGGGACAGGGGAATCCCGGGGAGCTGTTTTTT. It specifies CASSPAPGQGNPGELFF.